A single sample gave rise to the 22 T cell receptor beta chains below, sequenced in a study of cytomegalovirus exposure and HLA in healthy donors. PCR primers comprised 60 Vbeta and 13 Jbeta primers. Profiled with immunoSEQ multiplex PCR; TCRdb holds only in-frame clones, not every one. The sample yields 90,000 to 100,000 clones, 69% seen once. Material for sequencing was PBMCs. Receptors originate from a man in his fifties or sixties in good health and CMV-seronegative.

This rearrangement joins TRBV28 to TRBJ1-5; no reliable D call. This CDR3 comprises 14 residues. Germline values: CDR1 MDHEN, CDR2 SYDVKM. The ends were cut back, 6 bases at V and 5 bases at J, with 14 bases in the middle. CDR3 DNA sequence: TGTGCCAGCAGCCCCCTTATCCGTTATCAGCCCCAGCATTTT. Translation: CASSPLIRYQPQHF. The full variable domain, rest sourced from reference TRBV28 and TRBJ1-5, is DVKVTQSSRYLVKRTGEKVFLECVQDMDHENMFWYRQDPGLGLRLIYFSYDVKMKEKGDIPEGYSVSREKKERFSLILESASTNQTSMYLCASSPLIRYQPQHFGDGTRLSIL.

The V and J genes are TRBV15 and TRBJ2-1, with a possible D match to TRBD2 (7 bases). With 0 bases removed from V and 0 bases from J, the gap between germline ends came to 24 bases. The CDR3 runs to 21 residues. Germline CDR1 and CDR2: LNHNV and YYDKDF (reference sequence). The CDR3: CATSRDPTGGGRLSSYNEQFF. As DNA, the CDR3 is TGTGCCACCAGCAGAGATCCGACCGGGGGCGGGAGATTGAGCTCCTACAATGAGCAGTTCTTC.

V gene TRBV5-1 combines with J gene TRBJ2-7, with TRBD2 matching over 7 bases. Germline V gives CDR1 SGHRS, CDR2 YFSETQ. This CDR3 is 19 amino acids long. V was clipped by 1 base and J by 5 bases; unmatched bases: 21. The DNA for the CDR3 is TGCGCCAGCAGCTTGTGGGGGGGTGGTAGGGCCAGGGCTGAGAACGAGCAGTACTTC. Amino acids: CASSLWGGGRARAENEQYF.

This sequence joins TRBV28 and TRBJ2-1, with D possibly matching TRBD1 (5 bases). V was pared by 4 bases and J by 0 bases, with 19 bases between. The CDR3 contains 18 residues. In germline, CDR1 is MDHEN, CDR2 SYDVKM. CDR3 residues: CASSWVQGPLSSYNEQFF. The CDR3 DNA reads as TGTGCCAGCAGTTGGGTCCAGGGCCCCCTCAGCTCCTACAATGAGCAGTTCTTC. The full variable domain, in which reference TRBV28 and TRBJ2-1 provide the parts outside the CDR3, is DVKVTQSSRYLVKRTGEKVFLECVQDMDHENMFWYRQDPGLGLRLIYFSYDVKMKEKGDIPEGYSVSREKKERFSLILESASTNQTSMYLCASSWVQGPLSSYNEQFFGPGTRLTVL.

The genes are TRBV5-4 and TRBJ1-2; 7 bases are a match to TRBD1. Losses at the gene ends were 2 bases for V and 7 bases for J; bases not matched to a gene: 5. CDR3 size: 13 residues. Germline V gene sequence: CDR1 SGHNT, CDR2 YYREEE (reference sequence). Here the CDR3 DNA reads TGTGCCAGCAGCTTTCCAGGGGGTGGTGGCTACACCTTC. It specifies CASSFPGGGGYTF.

This chain links TRBV5-1 with TRBJ2-3, with 11 bases that match TRBD2. V was pared by 1 base and J by 5 bases, with 3 bases of the junction left unmatched. Germline lookup yields CDR1 SGHRS and CDR2 YFSETQ. This CDR3 spans 15 amino acids. CDR3 sequence reads: CASSLNSGGGDTQYF. CDR3 DNA: TGCGCCAGCAGCTTGAATAGCGGGGGGGGAGATACGCAGTATTTT.

This clone has only a few counts. This rearrangement joins TRBV6-4 to TRBJ2-7; D call uncertain. This CDR3 comprises 16 residues. Deletions cut 3 bases from V and 1 base from J, with 16 bases between. Germline V gives CDR1 MRHNA, CDR2 SNTAGT. Here the CDR3 DNA reads TGTGCCAGCAGTGAGTTTGCAACAGTCCAGTCCTACGAGCAGTACTTC. Translating gives CASSEFATVQSYEQYF.

This chain connects TRBV5-1 to TRBJ2-5, with 8 bases that match TRBD1. Per the germline V gene, CDR1 is SGHRS and CDR2 is YFSETQ. The length of the CDR3 is 16 residues. V shed 3 bases and J 4 bases; nucleotides not matched to a gene: 11. Here the CDR3 reads CASSSQGQALVETQYF. The CDR3 DNA is TGCGCCAGCAGCTCCCAGGGACAGGCGTTGGTAGAGACCCAGTACTTC.

A few counts support this clone. The gene calls are TRBV4-3 and TRBJ1-1; D not resolved. V was cut by 3 bases and J by 0 bases, with 14 bases left in between. In germline, CDR1 is LGHNA, CDR2 YSLEER. The CDR3 is 16 amino acids. In DNA, the CDR3 is TGCGCCAGCAGCCAGACTTTAGTGAGATTGAACACTGAAGCTTTCTTT. Its translation is CASSQTLVRLNTEAFF.

The V gene is TRBV10-3, the J gene TRBJ2-7; possibly TRBD1 for D (6 bases). The CDR3 covers 15 residues. CDR1 ENHRY and CDR2 SYGVKD come from the germline V gene. The V end was cut by 4 bases, the J end by 3 bases, with 16 bases between. CDR3 sequence: CAISAQGNKDYEQYF. The CDR3 coding sequence is TGTGCCATCAGTGCACAGGGCAATAAGGACTACGAGCAGTACTTC.

V usage is TRBV25-1 and J usage is TRBJ1-1; 7 bases agree with TRBD1. The J segment lost 6 bases and the V segment lost 6 bases, leaving 10 bases of the junction unmatched. The CDR3 loop spans 14 amino acids. CDR1 is MGHDK, CDR2 SYGVNS, per germline. CDR3 sequence reads: CASSQQGIGAEAFF. In nucleotides, the CDR3 is TGTGCCAGCAGCCAACAGGGGATAGGGGCTGAAGCTTTCTTT.

The V gene is TRBV1, the J gene TRBJ1-1; the listed D gene, TRBD1, was not tested against the DNA. TRBV1 is a recognized pseudogene. CDR3 length equals 15 residues. The CDR3 DNA is TGCACCAGCAGCCAAGGGGCATCCTCGAGTTCTGAAGCTTTCTTT. This translates into CTSSQGASSSSEAFF.

The V gene is TRBV4-1, the J gene TRBJ1-4; possibly TRBD1 for D (5 bases). CDR3 length: 13 residues. The germline V gene has CDR1 MGHRA and CDR2 YSYEKL. Between the trimmed V and J ends, which lost 6 bases and 7 bases, there was a span of 12 bases. CDR3 amino acids: CASRQGFGEKLFF. CDR3 nucleotides: TGCGCCAGCAGGCAGGGTTTCGGTGAAAAACTGTTTTTT.

In DNA form, the CDR3 reads TGTGCCAGCAGTTTAGGAGGGGCGGACCTAGCTAACTATGGCTACACCTTC. Its protein is CASSLGGADLANYGYTF. V gene TRBV28 combines with J gene TRBJ1-2, with D tentatively TRBD1 (5 bases). Germline lookup yields CDR1 MDHEN and CDR2 SYDVKM. The CDR3 totals 17 residues. V shed 2 bases and J shed 0 bases, with 16 bases lying between them.

V is TRBV5-4 and J is TRBJ1-1; no clear D. Germline V CDR1 and CDR2: SGHNT, YYREEE (reference sequence). The germline V and J ends were trimmed by 3 bases and 4 bases, with 13 bases remaining between them. The CDR3 totals 14 residues. CDR3 in DNA: TGTGCCAGCAGCTCTCGAGCCTGGAGCACTGAAGCTTTCTTT. Its protein is CASSSRAWSTEAFF.

The V gene is TRBV29-1, the J gene TRBJ1-2; D is undetermined. V was clipped by 5 bases and J by 0 bases, with 4 bases between them. The CDR3 has 11 residues. The germline V gene encodes CDR1 SQVTM and CDR2 ANQGSEA. The CDR3 region has the DNA TGCAGCGTTTTTACTAACTATGGCTACACCTTC. Its translation is CSVFTNYGYTF.

J is TRBJ2-7 and V is TRBV6-5, with 7 bases fitting TRBD1. The CDR3 consists of 13 residues. V shed 5 bases, J shed 3 bases, and the junction held 4 bases outside the gene matches. The germline gives CDR1 MNHEY, CDR2 SVGAGI. CDR3 loop: CASSHRGSYEQYV. DNA of the CDR3: TGTGCCAGCAGTCACAGGGGAAGCTACGAGCAGTACGTC.

For this clone: Mismatch with germline at one junction end may stem from a read error. The chain joins TRBV7-7 to TRBJ2-5, with 9 bases fitting TRBD2. There are 15 residues in the CDR3. Germline CDR1 is SSHAT and CDR2 is FNYEAQ (reference sequence). The CDR3 sequence: CASSGPSGAGETQYF. The CDR3 DNA sequence: TGTGCTAGCAGCGGTCCTAGCGGGGCCGGGGAGACCCAGTACTTC.

This chain joins TRBV4-3 and TRBJ2-7; 7 nucleotides agree with TRBD1. The J segment lost 0 bases and the V segment lost 2 bases, leaving 13 bases of the junction unmatched. Germline lookup yields CDR1 LGHNA and CDR2 YSLEER. The CDR3 is 18 amino acids. CDR3 amino acids: CASSQSPTGAVTSYEQYF. Here the CDR3 DNA reads TGCGCCAGCAGCCAATCCCCAACAGGGGCCGTTACCTCCTACGAGCAGTACTTC.

The chain uses TRBV6-5 and TRBJ1-2; a possible D gene is TRBD1 (5 bases). The germline CDR1 and CDR2 sequences are MNHEY and SVGAGI. This CDR3 is built from 14 residues. V gave up 0 bases and J gave up 6 bases, with 11 bases separating them. The CDR3 reads CASSYSAGSDGYTF. The CDR3 DNA follows: TGTGCCAGCAGTTACTCTGCAGGGTCGGATGGCTACACCTTC.

The rearrangement joins TRBV6-5 to TRBJ1-5; the D gene is possibly TRBD1 (5 bases). The CDR3 runs to 14 residues. Germline-derived CDR1 and CDR2 are MNHEY and SVGAGI. The V end was cut by 2 bases, the J end by 6 bases, with 11 bases between. The CDR3: CASSYGGGSQPQHF. Written as DNA, the CDR3 is TGTGCCAGCAGTTACGGGGGAGGCAGTCAGCCCCAGCATTTT.

The genes are TRBV7-4 and TRBJ2-3; possibly TRBD1 for D (6 bases). CDR3 size: 17 residues. Germline V gene lookup returns CDR1 SGHVT and CDR2 SQSDAQ. V lost 5 bases, J lost 0 bases, and 18 bases lay in between. The CDR3 region has the DNA TGTGCCAGCAGCGGACGGACAGAGCTGACTAGCACAGATACGCAGTATTTT. Translation gives CASSGRTELTSTDTQYF.